The clone carrying this TCR beta chain was recorded once. Deletions cut 0 bases from V and 5 bases from J, with 17 bases between. CDR1 is LNHNV and CDR2 is YYDKDF in the germline V gene (reference sequence). This CDR3 has 17 residues. These data belong to a study of control samples from healthy donors and cancer patients. TCRdb's table, derived via immunoSEQ multiplex PCR, lists solely in-frame clones and lacks some. The sample records some 74,000 clones, approximately 94% being singletons. This sequence was found in a woman in her twenties or thirties in good health. The sequenced sample was blood. V gene TRBV15 combines with J gene TRBJ1-3; D possibly corresponds to TRBD1 (5 bases). CDR3 DNA: TGTGCCACCAGCAGAGATTGGGGGACGGGGGTAAGAAACACCATATATTTT. Its protein product is CATSRDWGTGVRNTIYF.